This T cell receptor beta chain comes out of a study of blood T cell repertoires in COVID-19. On the study more broadly: The United States, Italy and Spain provided the acute and convalescent COVID-19 samples. PBMCs, B-cell-depleted T cells, or T cells were the source of the cDNA or gDNA that made up the material.

Original data processing: Amplification with reference gene primers provided the estimates of nucleated cell counts. Assay: immunoSEQ multiplex PCR; the TCRdb copy retains only in-frame clones and omits some. The V and J calls and clone size were taken over from that table, and D and trimming were inferred from the DNA. The sample lists about 130,000 clones, approximately 70% occurring once. CDR1 is KGHDR and CDR2 is SFDVKD in the germline V gene. This CDR3 has 17 amino acids. Unmatched junction bases numbered 4, after V lost 3 bases and J lost 1 base. The rearrangement joins TRBV24-1 to TRBJ2-3; 12 bases map to TRBD2. The sequence came from a woman in her seventies with acute or convalescent COVID-19. The sequencing sample was made of peripheral blood. The CDR3 coding sequence is TGTGCCACCAGTGATCCCCGGACTAGCGGGGGCACAGATACGCAGTATTTT. Its protein is CATSDPRTSGGTDTQYF.